Listed below are T cell receptor beta chains from one sample, sequenced in a study of blood T cell repertoires in COVID-19. Sequencing used immunoSEQ multiplex PCR; TCRdb keeps in-frame clones, though not all of them. The table records a few hundred thousand clones, under 90% of them present only once. The sequenced material came from peripheral blood. These receptors were obtained from a woman in her 40s who had recovered from COVID-19. The CDR3 runs from the conserved cysteine through the conserved F or W. A D gene is named only where the DNA matches it firmly. Clone size is not always given. Where it is, it says once, few, many or a class for expanded clones.

J gene	clone size	D gene	V gene	CDR3 DNA	CDR3 protein
TRBJ1-1	.	.	TRBV18	TGTGCCAGCGCCCGAAGCATGAACACTGAAGCTTTCTTT	CASARSMNTEAFF
TRBJ1-5	.	TRBD1	TRBV5-6	TGTGCCAGCAGCTTGACGGGGACAGCCCATCAGCCCCAGCATTTT	CASSLTGTAHQPQHF
TRBJ1-4	.	.	TRBV5-5	TGTGCCAGCAGCGGCCGGGGTGCAACTAATGAAAAACTGTTTTTT	CASSGRGATNEKLFF
TRBJ2-5	.	.	TRBV7-6	TGTGCCAGCAGCTGGGAGCACCAAGAGACCCAGTACTTC	CASSWEHQETQYF
TRBJ1-3	.	TRBD1	TRBV2	TGTGCCAGCAGTGATTGGACAGGGGCTGGAAACACCATATATTTT	CASSDWTGAGNTIYF
TRBJ1-3	.	.	TRBV3-1/TRBV3-2	TGTGCCAGCAGCAGATTCCGGGCAGGGGCTGGAAACACCATATATTTT	CASSRFRAGAGNTIYF
TRBJ1-4	.	TRBD1	TRBV28	TGTGCCAGCAGTACAACACAGGGGGCTGGCGAAAAACTGTTTTTT	CASSTTQGAGEKLFF
TRBJ2-1	.	TRBD1	TRBV27	TGTGCCACCAGCTTCGGACAGGGACAACACAATGAGCAGTTCTTC	CATSFGQGQHNEQFF
TRBJ2-7	.	TRBD2	TRBV12-3/TRBV12-4	TGTGCCAGCAGTTTTGGGGGGGACGAGCAGTACTTC	CASSFGGDEQYF
TRBJ2-2	.	TRBD1	TRBV5-1	TGCGCCAGCAGCCAGACAGGGTATCACACCGGGGAGCTGTTTTTT	CASSQTGYHTGELFF
TRBJ2-1	.	.	TRBV29-1	TGCAGCGTTGACGCCCGAAGCCGTGAGCAGTTCTTC	CSVDARSREQFF
TRBJ2-2	.	TRBD2	TRBV9	TGTGCCAGCAGCGTAGAGCTAGCGGGAGTGACTGGGGAGCTGTTTTTT	CASSVELAGVTGELFF
TRBJ1-1	.	TRBD1	TRBV19	TGTGCCAGTAGTCCGACAGGGAACCGTGAAGCTTTCTTT	CASSPTGNREAFF
TRBJ2-3	.	.	TRBV9	TGTGCCAGCAGCCCCAGGGGAGCGGATACGCAGTATTTT	CASSPRGADTQYF
TRBJ2-7	once	.	TRBV7-9	TGTGCCAGCAGCTTAGTGGGGGCGACCGACCACCCCTACGAGCAGTACTTC	CASSLVGATDHPYEQYF
TRBJ1-2	.	.	TRBV9	TGTGCCAGCAGCCTCCCTAACTATGGCTACACCTTC	CASSLPNYGYTF